This TCR beta chain is from a study of blood T cell repertoires in COVID-19. Study summary: Italy, Spain and the United States were the sources of the convalescent and acute COVID-19 samples. The cDNA or gDNA used as material had been derived from T cells, B-cell-depleted T cells, or PBMCs.

Authors' data handling: Estimation of nucleated cell counts relied on the amplification of reference gene primers. TCRdb's table, derived via immunoSEQ multiplex PCR, lists solely in-frame clones and lacks some. V and J calls and clone size are as listed in that table; D and trimming were resolved from the DNA. The data contain about 59,000 clones, around 79% of them singletons. Trimming shortened V by 3 bases and J by 4 bases, and 16 bases separated the two germline ends. Germline V gene sequence: CDR1 SGDLS, CDR2 YYNGEE. The CDR3 is 15 residues long. A single count supports this clone. The clonotype comes from a woman in her 70s with acute or convalescent COVID-19. Input material: peripheral blood. The chain has TRBV9 and TRBJ2-5; possibly TRBD2 for D (5 bases). The CDR3 here is CASSAGNSVGETQYF. The CDR3 DNA sequence: TGTGCCAGCAGCGCCGGGAACTCGGTGGGAGAGACCCAGTACTTC.